This T cell receptor beta chain stems from a study of cytomegalovirus exposure and HLA in healthy donors. General study results and limits: A later analysis reported that several of the most significant clusters appeared to be linked to common viral pathogens, among them Epstein-Barr virus. No immune exposure information besides CMV serostatus was available. The authors enumerated 150 to 200 TCR beta chains as linked to cytomegalovirus. In a later analysis, at a false discovery rate of 0.05, approximately 16,000 TCR beta sequences matched HLA alleles.

Comment on this clone: Its antigen remains unidentified.

The CDR3 is 16 residues long. CDR1 MNHNY and CDR2 SVGAGI come from the germline V gene (reference sequence). Trimming left V 2 bases short and J 0 bases short, with 13 bases between. Primers for the PCR totalled 60 Vbeta and 13 Jbeta. Produced via immunoSEQ multiplex PCR; TCRdb's table is partial and in-frame only. The sample has 110,000 or so clones, less than 85% seen once. Sequences were obtained from PBMCs. This receptor was obtained from a man between 40 and 49 years old in good health and CMV-seropositive. This rearrangement joins TRBV6-6 to TRBJ1-2; a weak D match, TRBD1 (6 bases). CDR3 sequence reads: CASSYNTGRANYGYTF. The CDR3 nucleotides are TGTGCCAGCAGTTACAACACAGGGAGGGCTAACTATGGCTACACCTTC.